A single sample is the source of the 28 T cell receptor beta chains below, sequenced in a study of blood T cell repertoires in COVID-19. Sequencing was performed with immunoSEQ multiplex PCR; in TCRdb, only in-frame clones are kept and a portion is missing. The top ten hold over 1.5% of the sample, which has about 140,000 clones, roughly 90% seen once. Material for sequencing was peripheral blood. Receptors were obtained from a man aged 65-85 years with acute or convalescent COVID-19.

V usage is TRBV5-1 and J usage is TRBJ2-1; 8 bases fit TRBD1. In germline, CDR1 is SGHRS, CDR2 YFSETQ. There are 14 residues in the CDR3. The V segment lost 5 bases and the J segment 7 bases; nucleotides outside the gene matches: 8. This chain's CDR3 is CASRERTGKNEQFF. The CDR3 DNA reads TGCGCCAGCAGGGAAAGGACAGGGAAGAATGAGCAGTTCTTC.

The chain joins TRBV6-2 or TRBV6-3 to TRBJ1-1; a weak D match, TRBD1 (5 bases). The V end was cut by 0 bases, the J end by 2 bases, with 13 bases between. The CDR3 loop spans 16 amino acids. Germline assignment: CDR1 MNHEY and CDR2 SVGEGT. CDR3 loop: CASSYSPGWGNTEAFF. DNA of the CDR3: TGTGCCAGCAGTTACTCGCCAGGGTGGGGCAACACTGAAGCTTTCTTT.

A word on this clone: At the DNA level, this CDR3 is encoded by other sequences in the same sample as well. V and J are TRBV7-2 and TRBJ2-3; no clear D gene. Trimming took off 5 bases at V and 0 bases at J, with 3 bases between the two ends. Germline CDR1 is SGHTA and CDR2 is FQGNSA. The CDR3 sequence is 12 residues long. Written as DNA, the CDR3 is TGTGCCAGCAGCCTTAGCACAGATACGCAGTATTTT. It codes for CASSLSTDTQYF.

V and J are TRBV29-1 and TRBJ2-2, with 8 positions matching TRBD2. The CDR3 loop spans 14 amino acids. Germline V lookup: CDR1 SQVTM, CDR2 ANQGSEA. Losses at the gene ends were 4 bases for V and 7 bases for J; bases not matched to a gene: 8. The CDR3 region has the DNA TGCAGCGTTGTGGAGACTAGCGCTGACGGGGAGCTGTTTTTT. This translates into CSVVETSADGELFF.

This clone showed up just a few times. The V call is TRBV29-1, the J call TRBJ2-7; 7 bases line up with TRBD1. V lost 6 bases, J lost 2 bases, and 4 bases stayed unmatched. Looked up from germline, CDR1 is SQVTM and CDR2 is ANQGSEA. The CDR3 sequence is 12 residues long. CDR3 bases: TGCAGCGTCGTACAGGGGACCTACGAGCAGTACTTC. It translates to CSVVQGTYEQYF.

CDR3 residues: CAISESAGAEGYTF. The CDR3 nucleotides read TGTGCCATCAGTGAGTCGGCGGGAGCGGAAGGCTACACCTTC. The gene calls are TRBV10-3 and TRBJ1-2; unclear D gene. The V gene's germline CDR1 is ENHRY and CDR2 SYGVKD. This CDR3 contains 14 residues. The V gene lost 0 bases and the J gene lost 8 bases, with 13 bases spanning the gap.

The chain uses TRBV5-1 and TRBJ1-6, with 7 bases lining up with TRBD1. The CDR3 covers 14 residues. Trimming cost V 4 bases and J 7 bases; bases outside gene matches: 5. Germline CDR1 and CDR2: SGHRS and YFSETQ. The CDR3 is CASSDAGGNSPLHF. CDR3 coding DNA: TGCGCCAGCAGCGATGCAGGGGGGAATTCACCCCTCCACTTT. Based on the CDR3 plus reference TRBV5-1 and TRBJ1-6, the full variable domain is KAGVTQTPRYLIKTRGQQVTLSCSPISGHRSVSWYQQTPGQGLQFLFEYFSETQRNKGNFPGRFSGRQFSNSRSEMNVSTLELGDSALYLCASSDAGGNSPLHFGNGTRLTVT.

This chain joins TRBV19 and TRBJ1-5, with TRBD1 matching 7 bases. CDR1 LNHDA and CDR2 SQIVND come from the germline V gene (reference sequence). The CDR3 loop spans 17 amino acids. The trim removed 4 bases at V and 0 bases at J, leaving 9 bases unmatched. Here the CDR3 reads CASSTQGQEYSNQPQHF. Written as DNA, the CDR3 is TGTGCCAGTAGTACCCAAGGACAGGAGTATAGCAATCAGCCCCAGCATTTT.

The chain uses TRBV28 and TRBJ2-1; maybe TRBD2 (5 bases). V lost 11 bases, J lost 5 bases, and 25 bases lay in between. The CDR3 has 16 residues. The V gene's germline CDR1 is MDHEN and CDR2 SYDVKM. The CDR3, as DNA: TGTGCCGCCGGGGAGTGGACTGGCCCCGGGGACAATGAGCAGTTCTTC. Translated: CAAGEWTGPGDNEQFF.

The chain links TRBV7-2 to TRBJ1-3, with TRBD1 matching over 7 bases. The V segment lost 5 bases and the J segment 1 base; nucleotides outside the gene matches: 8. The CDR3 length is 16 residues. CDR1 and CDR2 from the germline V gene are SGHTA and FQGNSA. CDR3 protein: CASSPGTVISGNTIYF. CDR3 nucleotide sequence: TGTGCCAGCAGCCCCGGGACAGTGATTTCTGGAAACACCATATATTTT.

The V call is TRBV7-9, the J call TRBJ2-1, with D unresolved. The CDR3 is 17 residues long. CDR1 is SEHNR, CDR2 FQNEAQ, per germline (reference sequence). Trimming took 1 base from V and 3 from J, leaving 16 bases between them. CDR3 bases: TGTGCCAGCAGCTTAGAATCGAGTTACCCCTTCTACAATGAGCAGTTCTTC. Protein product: CASSLESSYPFYNEQFF.

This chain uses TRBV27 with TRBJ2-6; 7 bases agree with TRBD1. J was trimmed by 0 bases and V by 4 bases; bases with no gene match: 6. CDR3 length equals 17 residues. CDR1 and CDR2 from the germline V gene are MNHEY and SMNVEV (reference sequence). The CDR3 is CASSSWTGLSGANVLTF. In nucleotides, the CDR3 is TGTGCCAGCAGTTCGTGGACAGGACTCTCTGGGGCCAACGTCCTGACTTTC.

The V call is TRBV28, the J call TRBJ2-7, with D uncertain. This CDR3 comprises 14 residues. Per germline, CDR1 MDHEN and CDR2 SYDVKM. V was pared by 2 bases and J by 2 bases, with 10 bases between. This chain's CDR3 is CASSLLGPTYEQYF. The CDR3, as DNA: TGTGCCAGCAGTTTACTGGGCCCAACCTACGAGCAGTACTTC.

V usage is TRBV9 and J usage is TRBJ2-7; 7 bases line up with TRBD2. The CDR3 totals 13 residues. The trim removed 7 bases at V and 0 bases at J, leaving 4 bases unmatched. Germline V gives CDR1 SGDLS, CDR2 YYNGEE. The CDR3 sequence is CASQGGSSYEQYF. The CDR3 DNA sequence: TGTGCCAGCCAGGGCGGGAGCTCCTACGAGCAGTACTTC.

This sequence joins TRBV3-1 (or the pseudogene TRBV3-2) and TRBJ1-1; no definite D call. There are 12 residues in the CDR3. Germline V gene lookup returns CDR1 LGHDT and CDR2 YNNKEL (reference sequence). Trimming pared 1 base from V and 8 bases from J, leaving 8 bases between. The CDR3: CASSQARGEAFF. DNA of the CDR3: TGTGCCAGCAGCCAAGCCCGGGGAGAAGCTTTCTTT.

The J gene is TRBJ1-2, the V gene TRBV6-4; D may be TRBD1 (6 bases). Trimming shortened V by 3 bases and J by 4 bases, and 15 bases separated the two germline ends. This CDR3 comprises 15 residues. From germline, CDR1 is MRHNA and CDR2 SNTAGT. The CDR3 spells CASSEAGVGGYGYTF. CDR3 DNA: TGTGCCAGCAGTGAGGCAGGGGTTGGTGGCTATGGCTACACCTTC.

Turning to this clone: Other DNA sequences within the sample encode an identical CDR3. CDR3 residues: CASSLRQGNTEAFF. The CDR3 coding sequence is TGTGCCAGCAGCCTCAGACAGGGGAACACTGAAGCTTTCTTT. The chain employs TRBV7-2 and TRBJ1-1, with 7 nucleotides matching TRBD1. CDR1 and CDR2 from the germline V gene are SGHTA and FQGNSA. This CDR3 has 14 amino acids. With V trimmed by 5 bases and J by 1 base, 4 bases remained unmatched. Drawing the rest from reference TRBV7-2 and TRBJ1-1, the complete variable domain is GAGVSQSPSNKVTEKGKDVELRCDPISGHTALYWYRQSLGQGLEFLIYFQGNSAPDKSGLPSDRFSAERTGGSVSTLTIQRTQQEDSAVYLCASSLRQGNTEAFFGQGTRLTVV.

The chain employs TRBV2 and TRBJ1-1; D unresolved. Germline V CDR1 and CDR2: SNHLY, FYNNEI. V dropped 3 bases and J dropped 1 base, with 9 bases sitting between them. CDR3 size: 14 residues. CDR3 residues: CASSDFSPNTEAFF. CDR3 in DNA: TGTGCCAGCAGTGATTTCTCTCCGAACACTGAAGCTTTCTTT.

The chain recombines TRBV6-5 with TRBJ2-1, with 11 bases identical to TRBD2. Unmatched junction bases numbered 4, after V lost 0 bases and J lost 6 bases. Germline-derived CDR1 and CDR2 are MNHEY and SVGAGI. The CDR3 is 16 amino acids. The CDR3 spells CASSYSNSGGANEQFF. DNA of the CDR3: TGTGCCAGCAGTTACTCGAATAGCGGGGGGGCCAATGAGCAGTTCTTC.

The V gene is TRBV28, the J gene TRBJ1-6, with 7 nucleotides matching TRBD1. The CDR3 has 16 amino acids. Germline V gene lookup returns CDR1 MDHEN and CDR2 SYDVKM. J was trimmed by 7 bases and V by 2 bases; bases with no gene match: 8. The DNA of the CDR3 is TGTGCCAGCAGTTTAGGTTACAGGGGCAACAATTCACCCCTCCACTTT. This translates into CASSLGYRGNNSPLHF.

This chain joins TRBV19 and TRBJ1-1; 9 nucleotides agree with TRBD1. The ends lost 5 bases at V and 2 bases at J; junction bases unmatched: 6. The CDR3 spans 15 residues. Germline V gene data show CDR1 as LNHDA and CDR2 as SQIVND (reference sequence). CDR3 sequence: CASSLGQGRNTEAFF. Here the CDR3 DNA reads TGTGCCAGTAGTCTTGGACAGGGGAGAAACACTGAAGCTTTCTTT.

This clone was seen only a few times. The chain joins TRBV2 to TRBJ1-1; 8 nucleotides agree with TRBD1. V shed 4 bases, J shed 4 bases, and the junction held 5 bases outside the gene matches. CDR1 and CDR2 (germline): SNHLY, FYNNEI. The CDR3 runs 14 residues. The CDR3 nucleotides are TGTGCCAGCAGTGTTATACAGGGGGGCACTGAAGCTTTCTTT. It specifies CASSVIQGGTEAFF.

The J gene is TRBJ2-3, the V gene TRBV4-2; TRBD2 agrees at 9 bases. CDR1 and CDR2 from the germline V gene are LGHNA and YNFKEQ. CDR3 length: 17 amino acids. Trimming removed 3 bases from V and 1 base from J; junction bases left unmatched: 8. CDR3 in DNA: TGTGCCAGCAGCCAGCAATCCATAGCGGGAGGCACAGATACGCAGTATTTT. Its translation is CASSQQSIAGGTDTQYF.

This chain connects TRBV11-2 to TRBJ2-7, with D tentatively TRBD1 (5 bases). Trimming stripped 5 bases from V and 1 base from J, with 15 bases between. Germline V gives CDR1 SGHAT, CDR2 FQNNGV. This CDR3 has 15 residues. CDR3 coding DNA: TGTGCCAGCAGCAAAATCCCGGACACTTCCTACGAGCAGTACTTC. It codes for CASSKIPDTSYEQYF.

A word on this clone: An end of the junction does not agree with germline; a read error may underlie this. This chain's CDR3 is CASSARTGAVF. The CDR3 DNA follows: TGTGCCAGCAGTGCACGGACAGGGGCAGTCTTC. V and J are TRBV27 and TRBJ2-1; 9 bases agree with TRBD1. From germline, CDR1 is MNHEY and CDR2 SMNVEV (reference sequence). This CDR3 spans 11 amino acids.

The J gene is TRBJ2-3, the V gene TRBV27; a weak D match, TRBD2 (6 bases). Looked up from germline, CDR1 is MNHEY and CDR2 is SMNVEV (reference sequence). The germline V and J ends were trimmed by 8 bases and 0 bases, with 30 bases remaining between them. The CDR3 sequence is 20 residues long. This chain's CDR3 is CASGPLVRRGLRASTDTQYF. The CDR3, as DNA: TGTGCCAGCGGGCCCCTTGTGAGGCGGGGCCTCAGAGCTAGCACAGATACGCAGTATTTT.

The CDR3 region is CAWSVHGVTWSIVAKNIQYF. The CDR3 bases are TGTGCCTGGAGTGTACACGGGGTTACCTGGTCTATCGTAGCCAAAAACATTCAGTACTTC. The chain joins TRBV30 to TRBJ2-4; maybe TRBD2 (5 bases). V was shortened by 0 bases and J by 0 bases, with 24 bases between the two germline ends. Germline V gene sequence: CDR1 GTSNPN, CDR2 SVGIG (reference sequence). The CDR3 consists of 20 residues.

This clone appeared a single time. The CDR3 DNA reads TGTGCCAGCAGCTTATCCACAGGGGTCGCTACGCAGTATTTT. Its protein product is CASSLSTGVATQYF. The chain couples TRBV7-2 to TRBJ2-3; TRBD1 matches 7 bases. In germline, CDR1 is SGHTA, CDR2 FQGNSA. V shed 2 bases, J shed 8 bases, and the junction held 7 bases outside the gene matches. This CDR3 contains 14 residues.